A selection of T cell receptor beta chains follows, all from one sample in a study of tumor and adjacent non-tumor tissue in lung cancer. From the multiplex PCR reads, TCRdb called clonotypes with MiXCR, one entry per CDR3 protein. The sample lists some 66,000 distinct CDR3 sequences; about 61% were seen once. Sequenced material: distant non-tumor lung tissue. The receptors come from a man in his sixties or seventies with non-small cell lung cancer. CDR3s leave out the opening cysteine and the closing phenylalanine or tryptophan. The size entry is marked missing in some rows and otherwise reads once, few, many or a size class.

>many|TRBV29-1
SVGSRSGANVLT
>NA|TRBV11-2
ASSLTPDSPGETQY
>NA|TRBV4-1
ASSQGIPEWATEAF
>NA|TRBV6-1
ASTELAGGPETQY
>few|TRBV11-2
ASSLGTFGQETQY
>NA|TRBV24-1
ATSRVTQPQH
>NA|TRBV15
ATSRRTGGLADTQY
>NA|TRBV4-1
ASSQGLTGDMHY
>NA|TRBV4-1
ASSRGGGGNEQF
>NA|TRBV11-1
GSSLARLSDSNEQY
>NA|TRBV12-3/TRBV12-4
ASSFMVSSSGANVLN
>many|TRBV29-1
SAWTYNSYNEQF
>NA|TRBV29-1
SADGGLKELF
>many|TRBV6-1
ASTIQGARDTQY
>NA|TRBV5-5
ARSTDGGRGYT
>NA|TRBV28
ASGPLGAI
>NA|TRBV4-2
ASSTRGGGSYNSPLH
>many|TRBV7-8
ASSSRGNTEAF
>many|TRBV6-2/TRBV6-3
ASWGPLAGGLGKNIQY
>many|TRBV4-1
ASSQDLPTSGRPDTQY
>many|TRBV14
ASRMQGGEKLF
>NA|TRBV7-8
ASSLRPSETGEIQY
>many|TRBV10-3
AIRDWDRGSGEQY
>few|TRBV20-1
NASLLATYNEQF
>NA|TRBV5-6
ASSSPGQGRPDNTEAF
>medium-sized|TRBV20-1
SASGTTTSTDTQY
>NA|TRBV11-2
ASRLAYEQY
>many|TRBV7-8
ASRLRGSSDGEQY